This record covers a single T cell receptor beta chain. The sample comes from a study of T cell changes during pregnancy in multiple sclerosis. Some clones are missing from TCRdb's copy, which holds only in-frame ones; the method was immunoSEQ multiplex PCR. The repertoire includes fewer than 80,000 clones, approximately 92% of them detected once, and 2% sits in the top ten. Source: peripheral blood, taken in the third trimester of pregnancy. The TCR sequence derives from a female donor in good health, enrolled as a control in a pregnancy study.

CDR3 bases: TGTGCCAGCAGTTACCTAGAAGTCAATGAGCAGTTCTTC. It yields the protein CASSYLEVNEQFF. This rearrangement joins TRBV6-7 to TRBJ2-1; unclear D gene. TRBV6-7 is treated as an ORF (open reading frame) with a function not yet certain. This CDR3 is built from 13 residues. V was pared by 2 bases and J by 6 bases, with 8 bases between.